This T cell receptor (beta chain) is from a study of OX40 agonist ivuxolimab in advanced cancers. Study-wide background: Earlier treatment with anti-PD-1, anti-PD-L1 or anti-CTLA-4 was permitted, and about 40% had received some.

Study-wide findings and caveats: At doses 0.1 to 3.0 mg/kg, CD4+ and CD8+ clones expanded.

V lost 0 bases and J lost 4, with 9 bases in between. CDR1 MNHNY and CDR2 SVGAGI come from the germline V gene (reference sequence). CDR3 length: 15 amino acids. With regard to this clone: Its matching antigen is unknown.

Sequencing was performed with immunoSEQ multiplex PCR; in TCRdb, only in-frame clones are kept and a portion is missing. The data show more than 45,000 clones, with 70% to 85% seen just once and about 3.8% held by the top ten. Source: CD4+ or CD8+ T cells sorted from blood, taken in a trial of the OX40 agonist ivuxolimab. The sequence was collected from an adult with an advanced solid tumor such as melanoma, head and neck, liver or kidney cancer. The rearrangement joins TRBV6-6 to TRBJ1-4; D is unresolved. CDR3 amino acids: CASSYSKQVNEKLFF. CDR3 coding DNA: TGTGCCAGCAGTTACTCGAAGCAGGTTAATGAAAAACTGTTTTTT.